The clone carrying this T cell receptor beta chain was seen once. This record comes from a study of technical replicates of blood from four donors. Produced via immunoSEQ multiplex PCR; TCRdb's table is partial and in-frame only. The table shows around 71,000 clones, with roughly 92% occurring only once. Germline V gene sequence: CDR1 MNHNS, CDR2 SASEGT. Unmatched junction bases numbered 3, after V lost 7 bases and J lost 5 bases. This CDR3 region has 13 residues. The sequenced sample was T cells isolated from PBMCs. The clonotype comes from a human donor in good health. The chain carries TRBV6-1 and TRBJ1-5; 9 nucleotides line up with TRBD1. The CDR3 DNA reads as TGTGCCAGCAACAGGGGGCAGGATCAGCCCCAGCATTTT. Its protein product is CASNRGQDQPQHF.